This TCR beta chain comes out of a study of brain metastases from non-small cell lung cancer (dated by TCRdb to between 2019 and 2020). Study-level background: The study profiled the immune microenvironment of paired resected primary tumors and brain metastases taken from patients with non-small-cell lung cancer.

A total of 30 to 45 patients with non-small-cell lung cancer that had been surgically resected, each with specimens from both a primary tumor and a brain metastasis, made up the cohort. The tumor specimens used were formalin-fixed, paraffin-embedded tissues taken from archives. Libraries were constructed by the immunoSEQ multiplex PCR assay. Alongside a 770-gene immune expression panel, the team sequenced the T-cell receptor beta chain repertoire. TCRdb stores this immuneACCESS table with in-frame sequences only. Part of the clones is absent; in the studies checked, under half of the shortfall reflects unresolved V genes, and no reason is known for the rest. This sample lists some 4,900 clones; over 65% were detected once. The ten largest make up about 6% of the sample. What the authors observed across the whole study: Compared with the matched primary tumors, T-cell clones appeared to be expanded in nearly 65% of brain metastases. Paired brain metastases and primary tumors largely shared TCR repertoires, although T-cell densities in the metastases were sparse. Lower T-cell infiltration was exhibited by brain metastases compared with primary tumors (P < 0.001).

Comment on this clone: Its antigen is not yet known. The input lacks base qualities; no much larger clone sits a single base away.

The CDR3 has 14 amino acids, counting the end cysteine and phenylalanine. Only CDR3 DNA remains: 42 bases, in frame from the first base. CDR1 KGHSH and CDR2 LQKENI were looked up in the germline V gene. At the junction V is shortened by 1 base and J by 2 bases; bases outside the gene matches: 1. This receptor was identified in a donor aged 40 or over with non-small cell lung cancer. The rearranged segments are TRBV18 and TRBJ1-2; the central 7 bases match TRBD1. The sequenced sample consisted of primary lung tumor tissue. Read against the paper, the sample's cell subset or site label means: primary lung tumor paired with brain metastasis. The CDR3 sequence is CASSPLQGNYGYTF. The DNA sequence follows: TGTGCCAGCTCACCACTACAGGGGAACTATGGCTACACCTTC.